These T cell receptor beta chains were read from a single sample in a study of blood T cells in healthy people across ages. TCRdb fed the 5' RACE reads into MiXCR, producing one record per CDR3 protein. Among about 1.8 million distinct CDR3 sequences, roughly 49% were seen once, and the ten largest hold roughly 2%. What was sequenced was blood. The receptors shown here come from a woman between 40 and 50 years old in good health. The CDR3 runs from the conserved cysteine through the conserved F or W. A D gene is named only where the DNA matches it firmly. The size of a clone is reported for some rows only, either as once, few or many, or as a class for expanded clones.

J: TRBJ1-2
size: few
V: TRBV20-1
D: NA
DNA: TGCAGTGCTAGATTACAGGGCCACTATGGCTACACTTTC
CDR3: CSARLQGHYGYTF

J: TRBJ1-5
size: few
V: TRBV6-5
D: NA
DNA: TGTGCCAGCAGTTACGGCAGGGGATCTCAGCCCCAGCATTTT
CDR3: CASSYGRGSQPQHF

J: TRBJ1-2
size: few
V: TRBV28
D: TRBD1
DNA: TGTGCCAGCACCTTCTACAGGGGGCAGGACTATGGCTACACCTTC
CDR3: CASTFYRGQDYGYTF

J: TRBJ2-1
size: NA
V: TRBV24-1
D: TRBD1
DNA: TGTGCCACCAGTGTGACAGGGGCCTCCTACAATGAGCAGTTCTTC
CDR3: CATSVTGASYNEQFF

J: TRBJ2-2
size: NA
V: TRBV9
D: TRBD1
DNA: TGTGCCAGCAGCGTCAAGGGACAGACGAGAATTAACACCGGGGAGCTGTTTTTT
CDR3: CASSVKGQTRINTGELFF

J: TRBJ2-4
size: NA
V: TRBV20-1
D: NA
DNA: TGCAGTGCTAGAGCTGCGGACCTAGCCAAAAACATTCAGTACTTC
CDR3: CSARAADLAKNIQYF

J: TRBJ2-7
size: NA
V: TRBV5-1
D: NA
DNA: TGCGCCAGCAGCTTGAATTCAGGCCCTTCCTACGAGCAGTACTTC
CDR3: CASSLNSGPSYEQYF

J: TRBJ1-2
size: NA
V: TRBV4-2
D: NA
DNA: TGTGCCAGCAGCCAAGGGCGCCAGTTTGGCTTCTATGGCTACACCTTC
CDR3: CASSQGRQFGFYGYTF

J: TRBJ2-1
size: once
V: TRBV4-3
D: NA
DNA: TGCGCCAGCAGCCAAGAGCCGGAGGGGGGCTACAATGAGCAGTTCTTC
CDR3: CASSQEPEGGYNEQFF

J: TRBJ2-1
size: NA
V: TRBV12-3/TRBV12-4
D: TRBD2
DNA: TGTGCCAGCAGTGGGCGGACTAGCGGGGGGAACAATGAGCAGTTCTTC
CDR3: CASSGRTSGGNNEQFF

J: TRBJ1-2
size: few
V: TRBV5-1
D: NA
DNA: TGCGCCAGCAGCTTGGGCCAGGGAAAACGCACCTTC
CDR3: CASSLGQGKRTF

J: TRBJ1-5
size: NA
V: TRBV29-1
D: TRBD1
DNA: TGCAGCGTTCGGGACAGGGGTGGAAATCAGCCCCAGCATTTT
CDR3: CSVRDRGGNQPQHF

J: TRBJ2-5
size: NA
V: TRBV5-1
D: NA
DNA: TGCGCCAGCAGCATGGACCGGTGGACCCAGTACTTC
CDR3: CASSMDRWTQYF

J: TRBJ2-7
size: NA
V: TRBV6-2/TRBV6-3
D: TRBD1
DNA: TGTGCCAGCAGTAGACGGGACAGGGCAGCCTACGAGCAGTACTTC
CDR3: CASSRRDRAAYEQYF

J: TRBJ2-3
size: NA
V: TRBV13
D: NA
DNA: TGTGCCAGCAATGTCCGGGCAGATACGCAGTATTTT
CDR3: CASNVRADTQYF

J: TRBJ2-5
size: NA
V: TRBV5-5
D: TRBD1
DNA: TGTGCCAGCTTCGGGGTCGACAGGGGGGAGACCCAGTACTTC
CDR3: CASFGVDRGETQYF

J: TRBJ2-1
size: once
V: TRBV6-2/TRBV6-3
D: TRBD1
DNA: TGTGCCAGCAGTTTGGCCGGGACAGGGGCCCGCTGCAATGAGCAGTTCTTC
CDR3: CASSLAGTGARCNEQFF

J: TRBJ1-1
size: NA
V: TRBV20-1
D: TRBD1
DNA: TGCAGTGCTAGAAAGGACAGGGTTTATGAAGCTTTCTTT
CDR3: CSARKDRVYEAFF

J: TRBJ2-7
size: NA
V: TRBV2
D: TRBD2
DNA: TGTGCCAGCAGGGGGGGACTAGCGGGGTATGAGCAGTACTTC
CDR3: CASRGGLAGYEQYF

J: TRBJ2-5
size: few
V: TRBV12-3/TRBV12-4
D: TRBD2
DNA: TGTGCCAGCCGACCAGCGACTAGCTCGGAGACCCAGTACTTC
CDR3: CASRPATSSETQYF

J: TRBJ2-1
size: NA
V: TRBV6-5
D: TRBD1
DNA: TGTGCCAGCAAGGGGACAGGGACCTACAATGAGCAGTTCTTC
CDR3: CASKGTGTYNEQFF

J: TRBJ2-1
size: NA
V: TRBV27
D: NA
DNA: TGTGCCACCTTTCCCGGGACTCCCCGAGAGCAGTTCTTC
CDR3: CATFPGTPREQFF

J: TRBJ2-1
size: NA
V: TRBV10-3
D: NA
DNA: TGTGCCATCAGTGAGTCAATGGGCCTAACCCACAATGAGCAGTTCTTC
CDR3: CAISESMGLTHNEQFF

J: TRBJ2-5
size: few
V: TRBV18
D: NA
DNA: TGTGCCAGCTCACCACTTGTGCCAGAACAAGAGACCCAGTACTTC
CDR3: CASSPLVPEQETQYF

J: TRBJ2-1
size: few
V: TRBV19
D: NA
DNA: TGTGCCAGTAGTATTTCGCAGTACAATGAGCAGTTCTTC
CDR3: CASSISQYNEQFF

J: TRBJ1-4
size: few
V: TRBV5-1
D: TRBD1
DNA: TGCGCCAGCAGCACGGACAGGTCGGGTGAAAAACTGTTTTTT
CDR3: CASSTDRSGEKLFF

J: TRBJ2-5
size: few
V: TRBV20-1
D: TRBD1
DNA: TGCAGTGCCGACGCCGGGACAGGGGAGGAGACCCAGTACTTC
CDR3: CSADAGTGEETQYF

J: TRBJ2-7
size: NA
V: TRBV11-2
D: TRBD1
DNA: TGTGCCAGCAGCCCGGACAGGGCCCAGTACTTC
CDR3: CASSPDRAQYF

J: TRBJ2-7
size: few
V: TRBV20-1
D: NA
DNA: TGCAGTGCTAGAGATCCGGGTTTCGGGAGCTCCTACGAGCAGTACTTC
CDR3: CSARDPGFGSSYEQYF

J: TRBJ1-6
size: few
V: TRBV4-3
D: NA
DNA: TGCGCCAGCAGCCAAGGCCCAGTTGGAAATTTTAATTCACCCCTCCACTTT
CDR3: CASSQGPVGNFNSPLHF

J: TRBJ2-5
size: few
V: TRBV6-5
D: NA
DNA: TGTGCCAGCAGTTACTCGTCGGTAGGGAGGAGGGGGGTCCAAGAGACCCAGTACTTC
CDR3: CASSYSSVGRRGVQETQYF

J: TRBJ2-1
size: few
V: TRBV10-3
D: TRBD1
DNA: TGTGCCACCGGATTTACCCAGGGGGCTATCTACAATGAGCAGTTCTTC
CDR3: CATGFTQGAIYNEQFF

J: TRBJ2-7
size: NA
V: TRBV6-2/TRBV6-3
D: NA
DNA: TGTGCCAGCACCACCTTCGTTCTAGCCTCCTACGAGCAGTACTTC
CDR3: CASTTFVLASYEQYF

J: TRBJ2-2
size: NA
V: TRBV29-1
D: TRBD1
DNA: TGCAGCGTTGAAGACCCCACAGGGGTGAACACCGGGGAGCTGTTTTTT
CDR3: CSVEDPTGVNTGELFF

J: TRBJ1-4
size: NA
V: TRBV20-1
D: NA
DNA: TGCAGCCCGAAAGGGGCGGCTGGTGGAGAAAAACTGTTTTTT
CDR3: CSPKGAAGGEKLFF

J: TRBJ2-3
size: NA
V: TRBV5-1
D: TRBD2
DNA: TGCGCCAGCAGCTTAACAGCGGGGGGGCCAGCAGATACGCAGTATTTT
CDR3: CASSLTAGGPADTQYF

J: TRBJ1-2
size: NA
V: TRBV28
D: NA
DNA: TGTGCCAGCAGCCCCCCTGGACGGATCTATGGCTACACCTTC
CDR3: CASSPPGRIYGYTF

J: TRBJ2-4
size: NA
V: TRBV28
D: TRBD1
DNA: TGTGCCACCCGGACAGGGACAAACATTCAGTACTTC
CDR3: CATRTGTNIQYF

J: TRBJ2-1
size: NA
V: TRBV4-1
D: NA
DNA: TGCGCCAGCAGCCCCGGTGCGACTAACTACAATGAGCAGTTCTTC
CDR3: CASSPGATNYNEQFF

J: TRBJ1-5
size: few
V: TRBV4-1
D: NA
DNA: TGCGCCAGCAGCCAGGGATTAGGTGCGCCCCAGCATTTT
CDR3: CASSQGLGAPQHF

J: TRBJ1-2
size: NA
V: TRBV5-1
D: NA
DNA: TGCGCCAGCAGCTTGGACCCGGACAGCTGGGAATACTATGGCTACACCTTC
CDR3: CASSLDPDSWEYYGYTF

J: TRBJ1-6
size: few
V: TRBV7-9
D: NA
DNA: TGTGCCAGCAGTCCAACGAGGTCGAGCTCCTATAATTCACCCCTCCACTTT
CDR3: CASSPTRSSSYNSPLHF

J: TRBJ2-4
size: NA
V: TRBV4-3
D: NA
DNA: TGCGCCAGCAGCCAAGAACAGATTGAAAACATTCAGTACTTC
CDR3: CASSQEQIENIQYF

J: TRBJ2-6
size: NA
V: TRBV5-1
D: NA
DNA: TGCGCCAGCAGCTTGCGGGTAGGGCTCTCTGGGGCCAACGTCCTGACTTTC
CDR3: CASSLRVGLSGANVLTF

J: TRBJ2-7
size: NA
V: TRBV6-1
D: NA
DNA: TGTGCCAGCAGTGAACTTCGCAGACTAGGCGAGCAGTACTTC
CDR3: CASSELRRLGEQYF

J: TRBJ2-1
size: NA
V: TRBV9
D: NA
DNA: TGTGCCGGCAGCGGCCACGAGTTGGGGGTAGGTGAGCAGTTCTTC
CDR3: CAGSGHELGVGEQFF

J: TRBJ1-1
size: few
V: TRBV9
D: NA
DNA: TGTGCCAGCAGCGTAGAGCAGGGTAATCCCCGGAACACTGAAGCTTTCTTT
CDR3: CASSVEQGNPRNTEAFF

J: TRBJ2-5
size: NA
V: TRBV20-1
D: NA
DNA: TGCAGTGCCCCCGGGCAGGGCCAAGAGACCCAGTACTTC
CDR3: CSAPGQGQETQYF

J: TRBJ2-7
size: few
V: TRBV6-6
D: NA
DNA: TGTGCCAGCAGTTACTCCTCGACAACCGACGAGCAGTACTTC
CDR3: CASSYSSTTDEQYF

J: TRBJ1-2
size: few
V: TRBV15
D: TRBD1
DNA: TGTGCCACCAGCAGCGGGACAGGGGGATTGCCTAACTATGGCTACACCTTC
CDR3: CATSSGTGGLPNYGYTF

J: TRBJ1-1
size: NA
V: TRBV12-3/TRBV12-4
D: NA
DNA: TGTGCCAGCAGTTTACGGGGGCCCACACGGAACACTGAAGCTTTCTTT
CDR3: CASSLRGPTRNTEAFF

J: TRBJ1-2
size: NA
V: TRBV5-1
D: TRBD1
DNA: TGCGCCAGCAGCGGCTGGGACAGCCTCTATGGCTACACCTTC
CDR3: CASSGWDSLYGYTF

J: TRBJ1-1
size: NA
V: TRBV4-1
D: TRBD1
DNA: TGCGCCAGCAGCCAAGACCCTGACAGGGGGAACACTGAAGCTTTCTTT
CDR3: CASSQDPDRGNTEAFF

J: TRBJ1-2
size: NA
V: TRBV27
D: NA
DNA: TGTGCCAGCACCGAGACAGCGGGACTCGGCTTTAAAGGCTACACCTTC
CDR3: CASTETAGLGFKGYTF

J: TRBJ2-5
size: NA
V: TRBV13
D: TRBD2
DNA: TGTGCCAGCAGCTCCTCTGACCCCCCTACTAGCGGGGGCCCAGAGACCCAGTACTTC
CDR3: CASSSSDPPTSGGPETQYF

J: TRBJ2-7
size: NA
V: TRBV6-2/TRBV6-3
D: TRBD2
DNA: TGTGCCAGCAGGGGACCCGGGACTAGCGTTTCCTACGAGCAGTACTTC
CDR3: CASRGPGTSVSYEQYF

J: TRBJ2-3
size: once
V: TRBV9
D: TRBD1
DNA: TGTGCCAGCAGCCAGGTGGGACAGGGAGTAGATACGCAGTATTTT
CDR3: CASSQVGQGVDTQYF

J: TRBJ2-3
size: NA
V: TRBV15
D: TRBD1
DNA: TGTGCCACCAGCAGAGTACACGGGACAGGGGCCACAGATACGCAGTATTTT
CDR3: CATSRVHGTGATDTQYF

J: TRBJ2-1
size: NA
V: TRBV19
D: TRBD1
DNA: TGTGCCACTCCGGACAGGGGCACCTACAATGAGCAGTTCTTC
CDR3: CATPDRGTYNEQFF